A selection of T cell receptor beta chains follows, all from one sample in a study of blood T cell repertoires in COVID-19. TCRdb's table, derived via immunoSEQ multiplex PCR, lists solely in-frame clones and lacks some. The table shows more than 200,000 clones, with about 85% occurring only once. Sequencing input: peripheral blood. All receptors come from a man between 40 and 49 years old with acute or convalescent COVID-19. Both conserved end residues are part of each CDR3. A D gene is named only where the DNA matches it firmly. Where a row states a size, it is once, few, many or the class of an expanded clone; other rows omit it.

V	D	size	J	DNA	CDR3
TRBV29-1	NA	NA	TRBJ1-2	TGCAGCGCACAGGAGGGGAACTATGGCTACACCTTC	CSAQEGNYGYTF
TRBV5-8	TRBD1	NA	TRBJ2-7	TGTGCCAGCAGCTATGGACAGGGAACCTACGAGCAGTACTTC	CASSYGQGTYEQYF
TRBV5-4	TRBD2	NA	TRBJ2-7	TGTGCCAGCAGCCAGAGGGGGACTAGCGAGCGGGAGCAGTACTTC	CASSQRGTSEREQYF
TRBV6-6	NA	NA	TRBJ2-7	TGTGCCAGCTCGGGGGAAACCTACGAGCAGTACTTC	CASSGETYEQYF
TRBV6-5	NA	NA	TRBJ2-5	TGTGCCAGCAGTTACTCGGATAGGCGGGGAGGCGAGACCCAGTACTTC	CASSYSDRRGGETQYF
TRBV19	TRBD1	NA	TRBJ2-5	TGTGCCAGTAGTGGGTATGACAGGGCGCAAGAGACCCAGTACTTC	CASSGYDRAQETQYF
TRBV30	NA	once	TRBJ2-7	TGTGCCTGGAGCCGACAGGATGGTGGCGAGCAGTACTTC	CAWSRQDGGEQYF
TRBV5-1	TRBD1	once	TRBJ2-6	TGCGCCAGCAGCCTAGGACAGGGAGGTACTGGGGCCAACGTCCTGACTTTC	CASSLGQGGTGANVLTF
TRBV27	NA	NA	TRBJ1-2	TGTGCCAGCAGTCCCGACAAGTTCTATGGCTACACCTTC	CASSPDKFYGYTF
TRBV3-1/TRBV3-2	NA	NA	TRBJ1-1	TGTGCCAGCAGTACTCCGGGGGTGGTCACTGAAGCTTTCTTT	CASSTPGVVTEAFF
TRBV9	NA	NA	TRBJ1-3	TGTGCCAGCAGCACTTCCGGGTTTGCGGGAAACACCATATATTTT	CASSTSGFAGNTIYF
TRBV19	NA	few	TRBJ1-6	TGTGCCAGTAGCCGCCTGACGGGAGGGAATTCACCCCTCCACTTT	CASSRLTGGNSPLHF
TRBV5-1	NA	NA	TRBJ1-1	TGCGCCAGCAGCGGTACAACAGGGAACGCTGAAGCTTTCTTT	CASSGTTGNAEAFF
TRBV28	TRBD2	NA	TRBJ2-7	TGTGCCAGCAGTGAATTGACTAGCGGGAGGGCTGTCGAGCAGTACTTC	CASSELTSGRAVEQYF
TRBV7-3	TRBD1	NA	TRBJ2-7	TGTGCCAGCAGTCCGACAGGGGTCGAGCAGTACTTC	CASSPTGVEQYF
TRBV7-9	NA	NA	TRBJ1-1	TGTGCCAGCAGCTTATACGGGAACACTGAAGCTTTCTTT	CASSLYGNTEAFF
TRBV5-1	NA	few	TRBJ1-5	TGCGCCAGCAGCTTATGGGGGGGCAGCAATCAGCCCCAGCATTTT	CASSLWGGSNQPQHF
TRBV10-3	TRBD1	NA	TRBJ2-5	TGTGCCATCAGTGAGGGTGGGGGACAGGGACAAGAGACCCAGTACTTC	CAISEGGGQGQETQYF
TRBV5-6	TRBD2	NA	TRBJ2-3	TGTGCCAGCAGTTTGACTAGCACGCAGTATTTT	CASSLTSTQYF
TRBV4-2	TRBD2	NA	TRBJ2-3	TGTGCCAGCAGCCAGGGGACTAGCGGGTGGGGCACAGATACGCAGTATTTT	CASSQGTSGWGTDTQYF
TRBV18	NA	NA	TRBJ2-3	TGTGCCAGCTCACCAGCAAGCGGGCGGGCAGATACGCAGTATTTT	CASSPASGRADTQYF
TRBV7-2	TRBD2	NA	TRBJ2-7	TGTGCCAGCAGCTTAGCGGGACTAGCGGGGGGGGCCTCCTACGAGCAGTACTTC	CASSLAGLAGGASYEQYF
TRBV3-1/TRBV3-2	NA	NA	TRBJ2-2	TGTGCCAGCAGCCAAGTGGGAACAGGCCCGAACACCGGGGAGCTGTTTTTT	CASSQVGTGPNTGELFF
TRBV2	NA	NA	TRBJ1-4	TGTGCCAGCAGTCAGGTTTCAACTAATGAAAAACTGTTTTTT	CASSQVSTNEKLFF
TRBV9	NA	NA	TRBJ2-1	TGTGCCAGCAGCGTGGGATTGTCGGGAAATGAGCAGTTCTTC	CASSVGLSGNEQFF
TRBV11-3	TRBD1	NA	TRBJ2-7	TGTGCCAGCAGCTCGGGACAGGGGGCAGGGGAGCAGTACTTC	CASSSGQGAGEQYF
TRBV19	NA	NA	TRBJ2-3	TGTGCCAGTAGTAATGTCGTTAGTTCGTATTTT	CASSNVVSSYF
TRBV28	TRBD1	NA	TRBJ2-1	TGTGCCAGCAGCTTACCAGGACAGGCCTACAATGAGCAGTTCTTC	CASSLPGQAYNEQFF
TRBV19	NA	NA	TRBJ2-2	TGTGCCAGTAGTATGGGGGGGCCCGGGGAGCTGTTTTTT	CASSMGGPGELFF
TRBV9	TRBD2	NA	TRBJ2-1	TGTGCCAGCAGCTTTATAGCGGGAGCCTCGGGACAGTTCTTC	CASSFIAGASGQFF
TRBV28	TRBD1	NA	TRBJ1-2	TGTGCCAGCAGGTTGGGTGGGGCCCAGGGGGCGCATTTTGGCTACACCTTC	CASRLGGAQGAHFGYTF
TRBV5-1	NA	NA	TRBJ1-4	TGCGCCAGCAGCTTGGACAGACCAACTAATGAAAAACTGTTTTTT	CASSLDRPTNEKLFF
TRBV10-3	TRBD2	NA	TRBJ2-1	TGTGCCATCAGTGACGGGGGGGCCCACAATGAGCAGTTCTTC	CAISDGGAHNEQFF
TRBV27	NA	NA	TRBJ2-7	TGTGCCAGCAGGATCGTCCAGGGGCACCCCTACGAGCAGTACTTC	CASRIVQGHPYEQYF
TRBV7-2	NA	NA	TRBJ1-6	TGTGCCAGCAGCTTAGAGTGGGGAGGTTCACCCCTCCACTTT	CASSLEWGGSPLHF
TRBV19	TRBD1	NA	TRBJ2-2	TGTGCCAGTAGTACGGGGACAGGGGGCTTTACCGGGGAGCTGTTTTTT	CASSTGTGGFTGELFF
TRBV15	NA	NA	TRBJ2-6	TGTGCCACCGCGCGGGGATCTGGGGCCAACGTCCTGACTTTC	CATARGSGANVLTF
TRBV18	NA	NA	TRBJ2-7	TGTGCCAGCTCACCACTCGACGAGCAGTACTTC	CASSPLDEQYF
TRBV7-6	NA	NA	TRBJ2-3	TGTGCCAGCAGCTTATCGGGAAGGCATTTGGGCTTGCACACAGATACGCAGTATTTT	CASSLSGRHLGLHTDTQYF
TRBV2	TRBD1	NA	TRBJ1-2	TGTGCCAGCAAACCAGGACAGGGACACTATGGCTACACCTTC	CASKPGQGHYGYTF
TRBV5-6	NA	NA	TRBJ1-4	TGTGCCAGCAGCTTGGGCGGAAATGAAAAACTGTTTTTT	CASSLGGNEKLFF
TRBV7-3	NA	NA	TRBJ2-2	TGTGCCAGCAGCGCCCGTCCAGGGCTAAACACCGGGGAGCTGTTTTTT	CASSARPGLNTGELFF
TRBV5-1	NA	NA	TRBJ2-5	TGCGCCAGCAGCTTGGGAGCCAACCAGGGGGGTAGGGAGACCCAGTACTTC	CASSLGANQGGRETQYF
TRBV4-1	TRBD1	once	TRBJ1-2	TGCGCCAGCAGCCAAGCATTCCAGGGGGCCTATGGCTACACCTTC	CASSQAFQGAYGYTF
TRBV2	TRBD2	NA	TRBJ2-1	TGTGCCAGCAGTGGCGGGACTAGCGAGTACAATGAGCAGTTCTTC	CASSGGTSEYNEQFF
TRBV7-2	NA	NA	TRBJ1-2	TGTGCCTACAGCCCCCTAACGAATTCAGGTCAAGGCTACACCTTC	CAYSPLTNSGQGYTF
TRBV5-1	TRBD2	NA	TRBJ2-7	TGCGCCAGCAGCCCTGAGACTAGCTTATCCTACGAGCAGTACTTC	CASSPETSLSYEQYF
TRBV6-5	NA	NA	TRBJ2-5	TGTGCCGCGGGTCCCGGGACCCAGTACTTC	CAAGPGTQYF
TRBV7-6	NA	NA	TRBJ1-6	TGTGCCAGCAGCCCCACAGGGAACTCACCCCTCCACTTT	CASSPTGNSPLHF
TRBV28	TRBD1	NA	TRBJ1-5	TGTGCCAGCAGACCGGGACAGTGGGGTAAGGGCAATCAGCCCCAGCATTTT	CASRPGQWGKGNQPQHF
TRBV12-3/TRBV12-4	NA	NA	TRBJ1-1	TGTGCCAGCAGTCTTAGACAGCCTGAAGCTTTCTTT	CASSLRQPEAFF
TRBV11-2	NA	NA	TRBJ2-1	TGTGCCAGCAGCTCCCGTTTCGGGGATAACCTGGAGGAGCAGTTCTTC	CASSSRFGDNLEEQFF
TRBV11-2	TRBD2	NA	TRBJ2-5	TGTGCCAGCAGCGATCCACGGGGACTAGCGGGATGGAGTGAGACCCAGTACTTC	CASSDPRGLAGWSETQYF